These 5 T cell receptor beta chains originate from one sample sequenced in a study of tumor and adjacent non-tumor tissue in lung cancer. TCRbeta libraries were built with three rounds of nested PCR, modified from ARM-PCR. TCRdb independently ran MiXCR on the multiplex PCR reads; one entry per CDR3 protein. The sample includes 65,000 to 80,000 distinct CDR3 sequences, around four fifths seen only once; the top ten take approximately 30%. No cell sorting was done before RNA was extracted from the tissue. The sample comprised lung tumor tissue. The receptors were sampled from a man in his 60s with non-small cell lung cancer.

About this clonotype itself: The conserved phenylalanine or tryptophan is not found at the CDR3 terminus, so this likely reflects a read error. The chain recombines TRBV20-1 with TRBJ1-4; D uncertain. Germline loops: CDR1 DFQATT, CDR2 SNEGSKA (reference sequence). This CDR3 comprises 13 residues. Here the CDR3 DNA reads TGTAGTGCCCAGAGGTCAACTAATGAAAAACTGTTTTCG. This encodes CSAQRSTNEKLFS.

About this clonotype: Given the absence of the conserved phenylalanine or tryptophan at the CDR3 end, a read error is likely. The V gene is TRBV12-3 or TRBV12-4, the J gene TRBJ1-5; 7 nucleotides line up with TRBD1. The V and J ends lost 4 bases and 1 base, in that order; junction bases with no gene match: 1. CDR3 length: 14 amino acids. The CDR3 sequence is CASSSTGSNQPQHL. CDR3 nucleotides: TGTGCCAGCAGTTCGACAGGGAGCAATCAGCCCCAGCATTTA.

Concerning this clonotype itself: An end of the junction does not agree with germline; a read error may underlie this. The chain employs TRBV6-1 and TRBJ2-1; possible D gene TRBD2, 5 bases. The CDR3 consists of 14 residues. Germline V CDR1 and CDR2: MNHNS, SASEGT. Here the CDR3 DNA reads TGTGGCAGCAGTGAGCGCGGGCGCGGTGATGAGCAGTTCTTC. This sequence encodes CGSSERGRGDEQFF.

Regarding this clonotype: With a much larger clone just one base away, this may be a read error. CDR3 nucleotide sequence: TGTGCCAGCAGCTTTTTTTGGGACAAGGGGCGCGAGCAGTACTTC. It is translated as CASSFFWDKGREQYF. This chain links TRBV5-4 with TRBJ2-7, with D possibly matching TRBD1 (6 bases). The V gene lost 2 bases and the J gene lost 6 bases, with 18 bases spanning the gap. CDR1 is SGHNT, CDR2 YYREEE, per germline (reference sequence). The CDR3 consists of 15 residues. Full variable domain (outside the CDR3, taken from reference TRBV5-4 and TRBJ2-7): ETGVTQSPTHLIKTRGQQVTLRCSSQSGHNTVSWYQQALGQGPQFIFQYYREEENGRGNFPPRFSGLQFPNYSSELNVNALELDDSALYLCASSFFWDKGREQYFGPGTRLTVT.

Details on this clonotype: A much larger clone sits a single nucleotide away, making a read error possible. CDR3: CVSSPAHYEQYF. CDR3 in DNA: TGTGTCAGCAGCCCTGCCCACTACGAGCAGTACTTC. The rearrangement uses TRBV14 and TRBJ2-7; no definite D call. The V gene's germline CDR1 is SGHDN and CDR2 FVKESK. The CDR3 contains 12 residues.